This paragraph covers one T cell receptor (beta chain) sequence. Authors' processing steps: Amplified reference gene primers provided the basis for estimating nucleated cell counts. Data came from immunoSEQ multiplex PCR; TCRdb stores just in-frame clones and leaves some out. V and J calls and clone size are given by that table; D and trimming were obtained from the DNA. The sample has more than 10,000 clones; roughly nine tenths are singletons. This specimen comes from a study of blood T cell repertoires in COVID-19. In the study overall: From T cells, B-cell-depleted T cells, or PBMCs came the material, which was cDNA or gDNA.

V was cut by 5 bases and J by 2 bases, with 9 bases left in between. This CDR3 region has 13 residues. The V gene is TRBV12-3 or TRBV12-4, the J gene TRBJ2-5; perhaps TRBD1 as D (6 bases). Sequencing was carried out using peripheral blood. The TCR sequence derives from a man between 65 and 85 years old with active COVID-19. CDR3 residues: CASSQGQQETQYF. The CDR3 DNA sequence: TGTGCCAGCAGTCAAGGACAGCAAGAGACCCAGTACTTC.